This T cell receptor beta chain comes out of a study of cytomegalovirus exposure and HLA in healthy donors. Study outcomes and limitations: Prediction of most subjects' HLA-A and HLA-B alleles by TCR beta sequences was reportedly accurate. Indistinguishable V segments such as TRBV6-2 and TRBV6-3 were excluded. Previous analysis showed most TCR beta V segments were productive about 90% or about 30% of the time.

V shed 3 bases and J shed 4 bases, with 14 bases lying between them. The CDR3 is made up of 15 amino acids. From germline, CDR1 is SGHTA and CDR2 FQGNSA. Concerning this clone itself: Its antigen is undetermined.

Vbeta (60) and Jbeta (13) primers were used in the PCR. The data were produced by immunoSEQ multiplex PCR, yet TCRdb's version contains in-frame clones alone and is incomplete. The sample yields around 150,000 clones, 60% to 80% seen once. This receptor was identified in a man aged 45 to 65 in good health and CMV-seropositive. The specimen was PBMCs. The chain is built from TRBV7-2 and TRBJ2-3; no clear D. This chain's CDR3 is CASSLVPRNADTQYF. The DNA for the CDR3 is TGTGCCAGCAGCTTGGTACCTAGAAACGCAGATACGCAGTATTTT.